This record covers a single TCR beta chain. Trimming cost V 5 bases and J 1 base; bases outside gene matches: 6. The CDR3 has 16 amino acids. Germline V gives CDR1 MDHEN, CDR2 SYDVKM. The data originate from a study of blood T cell repertoires in COVID-19. About the study: PBMCs, B-cell-depleted T cells, or T cells were the source of the cDNA or gDNA that made up the material.

Under the authors' procedure: Researchers report that nucleated cell counts were estimated from reference gene primer amplification. Some clones are missing from TCRdb's copy, which holds only in-frame ones; the method was immunoSEQ multiplex PCR. V, J and clone size reflect that table, while D and trimming were determined from the DNA. Counted here are hundreds of thousands of clones, roughly 90% occurring once; the ten biggest clones make up about 1%. Ages ranged from about 18 to 89 years, with residence in some 25 US areas. Among Cohort 3 donors, those recovered had two negative PCRs, clearance, or symptom resolution.

The chain couples TRBV28 to TRBJ2-3, with 10 bases fitting TRBD2. Sequenced sample: PBMCs or T cells enriched from blood (not recorded which). The sequence was obtained from a woman aged 25-40 years who had recovered from COVID-19. The CDR3 region is CASSGIGTSGTDTQYF. CDR3 nucleotides: TGTGCCAGCAGTGGTATAGGGACTAGCGGCACAGATACGCAGTATTTT.